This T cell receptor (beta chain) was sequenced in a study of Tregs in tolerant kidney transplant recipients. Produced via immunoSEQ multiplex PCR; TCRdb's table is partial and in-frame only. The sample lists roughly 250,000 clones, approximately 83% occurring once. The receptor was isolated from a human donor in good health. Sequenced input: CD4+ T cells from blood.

The DNA for the CDR3 is TGCAGCGTTGACGCAGGGGCTAACTATGGCTACACCTTC. This sequence encodes CSVDAGANYGYTF. The chain recombines TRBV29-1 with TRBJ1-2; D possibly corresponds to TRBD1 (6 bases). Germline V gene data show CDR1 as SQVTM and CDR2 as ANQGSEA. Between the trimmed V and J ends, which lost 3 bases and 0 bases, there was a span of 8 bases. The CDR3 totals 13 residues.